The T cell receptor (beta chain) under discussion was sequenced for a study of cytomegalovirus exposure and HLA in healthy donors (dated by TCRdb to 2017 to 2019). About the full investigation: According to a later analysis, the 120 or so validation repertoires were produced on the same platform as the roughly 700 repertoires of the first cohort. The study was designed to test whether signatures of past pathogen exposure could be identified by cataloging public T cell receptors. High-throughput TCR immunosequencing, statistical association of individual TCRs with disease status, and machine learning were combined to predict cytomegalovirus infection status. Besides the first cohort of 550 to 750 subjects, a separate validation cohort made up of 120 or so different subjects was used.

The paper's findings and limits, for the study overall: A later analysis found that TCRs clustered in the first cohort also tended to co-occur in the roughly 120 validation repertoires, with 94% of cluster scores above 0. Across donors, most TCR sequences were observed very rarely, whereas some public TCRs were present in many individuals. The authors suggested that the approach could potentially be generalized to other disease states and immunological phenotypes. All 110 or so repertoires were used to score co-occurrence in the validation cohort in a later analysis, because that analysis had no HLA typing for the cohort. In vitro tests confirmed that a few of the cytomegalovirus-associated TCR beta chains recognize cytomegalovirus antigens. In both the original and validation cohorts, the classifier was reported to diagnose cytomegalovirus status with high specificity and sensitivity. The study listed 164 TCR beta chains as associated with cytomegalovirus.

Details on this clone: The specificity of this receptor is unknown. Nothing much larger sits one base from this clone, and base qualities are not available.

The donors belonged to the validation cohort of about 110 subjects, which was separate from the roughly 700-subject first cohort. Measured from the cysteine to the phenylalanine, the CDR3 is 17 residues long. Only the CDR3 DNA stays, 51 bases, in frame from base 1. For CDR1 and CDR2, the germline V gene lists MRHNA and SNTAGT. V lost 7 bases and J lost 0 bases, and the count of bases not matched to a germline gene is 9. Receptor amplification or capture employed the immunoSEQ multiplex PCR assay. The source study handled its data this way. To diagnose cytomegalovirus status from the catalog of TCR beta chain sequences, a statistical classification framework was built. Held by TCRdb, this immuneACCESS table contains in-frame sequences only and omits some clones. Under half of the omission traces to an unresolved V gene where checked; the cause of the rest is unknown. Clonal size and the V and J genes are those of that table, whereas D and trimming came from the DNA. For this sample the table gives about 86,000 clones, of which about 92% were detected only once. The ten largest account for approximately 0.67% of the sample.

The sequence is built from TRBV6-4 and TRBJ2-6, with 7 bases matching TRBD1. This TCR was sampled from a man between 18 and 35 years old in good health and CMV-seronegative. Source material: PBMCs. The encoded CDR3 is CASMKTGLSSGANVLTF. The DNA sequence is as follows: TGTGCCAGCATGAAGACAGGGCTGAGCTCTGGGGCCAACGTCCTGACTTTC.